Listed below are T cell receptor beta chains from one sample, sequenced in a study of blood T cell repertoires in COVID-19. The method was immunoSEQ multiplex PCR; TCRdb's version includes in-frame clones alone and lacks a portion of them. The table records more than 250,000 clones, roughly 87% of them present only once. The specimen sequenced was peripheral blood. The source of these receptors is a man in his fifties or sixties with active or convalescent COVID-19. Each CDR3 is given with its conserved first and last residue. The D gene is left open where the match is weak. Clone size is shown for a subset of rows, as once, few, many or a class of expanded clone.

d_call,v_call,clone_size,j_call,cdr3_nt,cdr3_aa
TRBD2,TRBV29-1,NA,TRBJ2-3,TGCAGCGCTCTAGCGGGGGCCGGGGTAGATACGCAGTATTTT,CSALAGAGVDTQYF
NA,TRBV5-1,few,TRBJ2-5,TGCGCCAGCAGCCTCCAATCGGGGTATCAAGAGACCCAGTACTTC,CASSLQSGYQETQYF
TRBD1,TRBV12-3/TRBV12-4,once,TRBJ1-5,TGTGCCAGCAGTCGACAGGGAGAAGAGCCCCAGCATTTT,CASSRQGEEPQHF
TRBD1,TRBV11-2,NA,TRBJ1-4,TGTGCCAGCAGCCCCCGGACAGGGTCTAATGAAAAACTGTTTTTT,CASSPRTGSNEKLFF
NA,TRBV6-6,once,TRBJ1-1,TGTGCCAGCAGTCCTTTCACTGAAGCTTTCTTT,CASSPFTEAFF
NA,TRBV28,NA,TRBJ1-4,TGTGCCAGCAGTTTCGGGGGGAGGAGGGGCCCGAATCAAAAACTGTTTTTT,CASSFGGRRGPNQKLFF
NA,TRBV6-5,NA,TRBJ1-6,TGTGCCAGCAGTTGGGGCTCACCCCTCCACTTT,CASSWGSPLHF
NA,TRBV19,NA,TRBJ1-2,TGTGCCAGTAGCTCAGGGATGGGCTATGGCTACACCTTC,CASSSGMGYGYTF
NA,TRBV6-5,NA,TRBJ1-2,TGTGCCAGCAGTCGGACAGTGGCTAACTATGGCTACACCTTC,CASSRTVANYGYTF
NA,TRBV29-1,NA,TRBJ1-1,TGCAGCGTTGAAGGGGGAGGGCGAGGTGAAGCTTTCTTT,CSVEGGGRGEAFF
NA,TRBV6-1,NA,TRBJ1-1,TGTGCCAGCAGTGAACGTACTGAAGCTTTCTTT,CASSERTEAFF
NA,TRBV4-3,once,TRBJ2-3,TGCGCCAGCTCCAGGGTCTATAGCACAGATACGCAGTATTTT,CASSRVYSTDTQYF
TRBD1,TRBV9,once,TRBJ1-4,TGTGCCAGCAGCGTAGCTTCAGAGGAGGGGACAGGAGGTGTAAAGCTGTTTTTT,CASSVASEEGTGGVKLFF
NA,TRBV7-2,NA,TRBJ1-6,TGTGCCAGCAGCTTAGTGGGGGGCTCCTATAATTCACCCCTCCACTTT,CASSLVGGSYNSPLHF
NA,TRBV28,NA,TRBJ1-4,TGTGCCAGCAGTCCCTGGGACACAGATGAAAAACTGTTTTTT,CASSPWDTDEKLFF
NA,TRBV5-6,NA,TRBJ2-5,TGTGCCAGCAGCTTGTTGAACGCGGGGGAGACCCAGTACTTC,CASSLLNAGETQYF
NA,TRBV6-1,NA,TRBJ1-4,TGTGCCAGCAGTGAAAGATCGGGGGGCGCGGGCGAAAAACTGTTTTTT,CASSERSGGAGEKLFF
NA,TRBV19,few,TRBJ2-7,TGTGCCAGTAGTGACACCTTTGGTCGGTACGAGCAGTACTTC,CASSDTFGRYEQYF
TRBD2,TRBV29-1,NA,TRBJ2-1,TGCAGCGTTCGGGGACTAGCGGGAGCTTTGGGGCCGGAGTTCTTC,CSVRGLAGALGPEFF
NA,TRBV9,NA,TRBJ1-1,TGTGCCAGCAGCGTTCAGGACACCACTGAAGCTTTCTTT,CASSVQDTTEAFF
TRBD1,TRBV10-1,once,TRBJ1-5,TGCGCCAGCAGTGAGACAGGGGGCTGCAATCAGCCCCAGCATTTT,CASSETGGCNQPQHF
NA,TRBV12-2,NA,TRBJ2-7,TGTGCAAGTCGCCACCACCGGGACAGGGACTACGAGCAGTACTTC,CASRHHRDRDYEQYF
NA,TRBV7-2,NA,TRBJ1-3,TGTGCCAGCAGCTACCAACCCAGGGGCCAGTTCTCTGGAAACACCATATATTTT,CASSYQPRGQFSGNTIYF
NA,TRBV28,NA,TRBJ1-5,TGTGCCAGCAGGGTGGGGGGGCAAGGAGATCAGCCCCAGCATTTT,CASRVGGQGDQPQHF
TRBD1,TRBV5-1,NA,TRBJ2-1,TGCGCCAGCAGGGGGGGACAGGGGGCGAGTGGTGAGCAGTTCTTC,CASRGGQGASGEQFF
TRBD1,TRBV29-1,NA,TRBJ1-2,TGCAGCGTGGACAGGGGGCAAGGCTATGGCTACACCTTC,CSVDRGQGYGYTF
NA,TRBV7-3,NA,TRBJ1-2,TGTGCCAGCAGCTTAACGTCCGGACACCAAAACTATGGCTACACCTTC,CASSLTSGHQNYGYTF
NA,TRBV2,NA,TRBJ1-1,TGTGCCAGCAGTGACCCCTTCAAGGACAGACGGAATGAAGCTTTCTTT,CASSDPFKDRRNEAFF
NA,TRBV18,few,TRBJ2-1,TGTGCCAGCTCACCATCGAGACTAGATGGTCACAATGAGCAGTTCTTC,CASSPSRLDGHNEQFF
NA,TRBV28,NA,TRBJ2-1,TGTGCCAGCAGTTTGGCCGGACAGACCAAGAGGGAGCAGTTCTTC,CASSLAGQTKREQFF
TRBD2,TRBV11-3,NA,TRBJ2-3,TGTGCCAGCAGCCCCGGGGGGGCGGTAGATACGCAGTATTTT,CASSPGGAVDTQYF
TRBD1,TRBV13,NA,TRBJ1-3,TGTGCCAGCAGCTCCTTTTTTCCTAATACACAGGGGGCCGGAAACACCATATATTTT,CASSSFFPNTQGAGNTIYF
NA,TRBV19,NA,TRBJ2-5,TGTGCCAGTAGCCCTGGACAGTACCAAGAGACCCAGTACTTC,CASSPGQYQETQYF
TRBD1,TRBV27,NA,TRBJ2-7,TGTGCCAGCAGTAATCCAGGGGGCTACGAGCAGTACTTC,CASSNPGGYEQYF
TRBD2,TRBV28,NA,TRBJ2-1,TGTGCCAGCAGTCCCAGGACTAGCGGGGGGGTGAATGAGCAGTTCTTC,CASSPRTSGGVNEQFF
TRBD1,TRBV4-1,NA,TRBJ2-4,TGCGCCAGCAGCCCCCGGGACAGGGTAGCCAAAAACATTCAGTACTTC,CASSPRDRVAKNIQYF
NA,TRBV5-1,few,TRBJ1-1,TGCGCCAGCAGCTTGGAACATATGAACACTGAAGCTTTCTTT,CASSLEHMNTEAFF
TRBD2,TRBV4-2,few,TRBJ2-5,TGTGCCAGCAGCCAAGATTACCCGCTAGCGGGAGGGGAGATAGAGACCCAGTACTTC,CASSQDYPLAGGEIETQYF
NA,TRBV5-1,NA,TRBJ2-1,TGCGCCAGCACCCAGGGTGCCCGGCCGGACAATGAGCAGTTCTTC,CASTQGARPDNEQFF
TRBD1,TRBV5-1,NA,TRBJ1-5,TGCGCCAGCAGCTTGGGAGGGGGCTTAGATTACCCCCAGCATTTT,CASSLGGGLDYPQHF
TRBD2,TRBV5-6,NA,TRBJ2-7,TGTGCCAGCAGCATACTAGCGGGGGAGGGCGAGCAGTACTTC,CASSILAGEGEQYF
NA,TRBV7-2,NA,TRBJ1-2,TGTGCCAGCAGCCCTTACCAAGAGGGTGGCTACACCTTC,CASSPYQEGGYTF
NA,TRBV2,NA,TRBJ1-1,TGTGCCAGCAGTGGGTTGAGTACTAAAGCTTTCTTT,CASSGLSTKAFF
TRBD2,TRBV19,NA,TRBJ2-5,TGTGCCAGTAGTATCATCCGGACTAGCCAAGAGACCCAGTACTTC,CASSIIRTSQETQYF
NA,TRBV29-1,NA,TRBJ2-5,TGCAGCGTTAGGACACAAGAGACCCAGTACTTC,CSVRTQETQYF
NA,TRBV12-3/TRBV12-4,NA,TRBJ2-7,TGTGCCAGCAGTTTGGGAGCCTACGAGCAGTACTTC,CASSLGAYEQYF
TRBD1,TRBV25-1,NA,TRBJ2-2,TGTGCCAGCAGTGAATCCCGACAGGGCAACACCGGGGAGCTGTTTTTT,CASSESRQGNTGELFF
NA,TRBV4-2,NA,TRBJ1-5,TGTGCCAGCAGCCAAGAGGTCACGGGTAGAAGCAATCAGCCCCAGCATTTT,CASSQEVTGRSNQPQHF
TRBD1,TRBV2,NA,TRBJ1-1,TGTGCCAGCATCCGGGACAGGGGTGGGAGGACTGAAGCTTTCTTT,CASIRDRGGRTEAFF
TRBD2,TRBV27,NA,TRBJ2-1,TGTGCCAGCAGTTTACTGACTAGCGGGTACGGTGAGCAGTTCTTC,CASSLLTSGYGEQFF
NA,TRBV5-4,NA,TRBJ1-2,TGTGCCAGCAGCTCCAGGACAGAAGATAACTATGGCTACACCTTC,CASSSRTEDNYGYTF
NA,TRBV28,NA,TRBJ1-3,TGTGCCAGCAGTATCGGGTGGCAGGGGTCCGAACTTAATGGAAACACCATATATTTT,CASSIGWQGSELNGNTIYF
NA,TRBV28,NA,TRBJ1-2,TGTGCCAGCAGTTCCCCCGGGGGGCGAGGCTATGGCTACACCTTC,CASSSPGGRGYGYTF
NA,TRBV29-1,once,TRBJ2-3,TGCAGCGTTGATGGCGGGGGCACAGATACGCAGTATTTT,CSVDGGGTDTQYF
NA,TRBV6-5,once,TRBJ1-6,TGTGCCAGCAGTTACGGACAGAGAAATTCACCCCTCCACTTT,CASSYGQRNSPLHF
TRBD1,TRBV28,NA,TRBJ1-5,TGTGCCAGCAGTCCGGGACAGGTCCCTCAGCCCCAGCATTTT,CASSPGQVPQPQHF
NA,TRBV19,NA,TRBJ1-1,TGTGCCAGTAGTATCCAAAGGGGAACTGAAGCTTTCTTT,CASSIQRGTEAFF